The entry that follows covers one TCR beta chain sequence. Its antigen is unidentified. This sample is part of a study of cytomegalovirus exposure and HLA in healthy donors. Per germline, CDR1 LGHNT and CDR2 FRNRAP. V lost 7 bases, J lost 1 base, and 10 bases lay in between. The CDR3 spans 13 residues. PCR was performed using 60 Vbeta and 13 Jbeta primers. Repertoires were generated with immunoSEQ multiplex PCR, while TCRdb's copy carries only in-frame clones and drops some. The table shows approximately 79,000 clones, with over 70% occurring only once. Findings and limits, study-wide: A later analysis appeared to link common viral pathogens to several of the most significant clusters. In most subjects, TCR beta sequences reportedly gave accurate predictions of HLA-A and HLA-B alleles. On later analysis, the bulk of CMV-associated TCR beta chains appeared to be HLA-restricted. Later work showed greater clonal expansion in HLA-associated TCR beta chains than in equally common others.

This chain uses TRBV12-5 with TRBJ1-2, with D uncertain. This receptor was identified in a middle-aged woman in good health and CMV-seropositive. Sequenced sample: PBMCs. Here the CDR3 reads CASAPGYNYGYTF. Written as DNA, the CDR3 is TGTGCTAGTGCCCCCGGTTATAACTATGGCTACACCTTC.